This paragraph covers one TCR beta chain sequence. Original processing methods: Reference gene primers were amplified, and this amplification served to estimate nucleated cell counts. Assay used: immunoSEQ multiplex PCR; TCRdb lists only in-frame clones, some missing. V and J calls and clone size follow that table, whereas D and trimming were derived from the DNA. This sample has around 61,000 clones, with around 80% found just once. V lost 0 bases, J lost 6 bases, and 9 bases lay in between. The CDR3 extends over 14 amino acids. The V gene's germline CDR1 is MNHEY and CDR2 SVGAGI. This entry is derived from a study of blood T cell repertoires in COVID-19. Study-wide context: Researchers got acute and convalescent COVID-19 samples from the United States, Italy and Spain. Sample material is recorded as cDNA or gDNA derived from T cells, B-cell-depleted T cells, or PBMCs.

The chain employs TRBV6-5 and TRBJ1-5, with D unclear. The sequencing input was peripheral blood. The TCR sequence derives from a man aged 80 or over with acute or convalescent COVID-19. In DNA form, the CDR3 reads TGTGCCAGCAGTTACTCGGAGGGTAGTCAGCCCCAGCATTTT. This sequence encodes CASSYSEGSQPQHF.